This record looks at one TCR beta chain sequence and its context. Living in 24 US areas, the participants were between roughly 18 and 95 years of age. Participants were placed into cohorts based on the clinical history they reported. The data derive from a study of blood T cell repertoires in COVID-19. Overall study: COVID-19 samples collected from the United States, Italy and Spain covered acute and convalescent phases. Sources were T cells, B-cell-depleted T cells, or PBMCs; the material itself was cDNA or gDNA.

Data came from immunoSEQ multiplex PCR; TCRdb stores just in-frame clones and leaves some out. Of about 270,000 clones listed, around 89% are singletons. The CDR3 runs to 15 residues. V lost 0 bases, J lost 5 bases, and 2 bases stayed unmatched. The germline V gene encodes CDR1 SGHKS and CDR2 YYEKEE (reference sequence). The chain links TRBV5-5 to TRBJ2-2; TRBD1 matches 9 bases. This TCR was recovered from a woman aged 25 to 39 with acute COVID-19. Sequencing used PBMCs or T cells enriched from blood (not recorded which). The CDR3, as DNA: TGTGCCAGCAGCTTGGGACAGGGGGGTACCGGGGAGCTGTTTTTT. Its protein is CASSLGQGGTGELFF.